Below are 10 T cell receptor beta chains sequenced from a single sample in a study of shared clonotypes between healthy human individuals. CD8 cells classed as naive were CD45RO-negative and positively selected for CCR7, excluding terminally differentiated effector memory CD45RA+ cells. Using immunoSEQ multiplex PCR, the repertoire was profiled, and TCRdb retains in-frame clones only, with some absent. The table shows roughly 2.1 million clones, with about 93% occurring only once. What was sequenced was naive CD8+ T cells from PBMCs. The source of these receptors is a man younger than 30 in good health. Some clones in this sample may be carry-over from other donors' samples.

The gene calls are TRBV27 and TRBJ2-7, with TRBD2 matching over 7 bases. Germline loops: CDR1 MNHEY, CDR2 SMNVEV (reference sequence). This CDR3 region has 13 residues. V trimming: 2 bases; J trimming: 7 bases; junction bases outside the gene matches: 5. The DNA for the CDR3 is TGTGCCAGCAGTTTAATGGGGGGGTGGGAGCAGTACTTC. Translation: CASSLMGGWEQYF.

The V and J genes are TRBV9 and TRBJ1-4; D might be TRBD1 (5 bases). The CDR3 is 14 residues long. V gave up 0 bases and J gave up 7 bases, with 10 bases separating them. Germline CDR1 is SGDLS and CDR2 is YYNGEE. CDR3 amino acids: CASSVANRPEKLFF. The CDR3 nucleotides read TGTGCCAGCAGCGTAGCGAACAGGCCTGAAAAACTGTTTTTT.

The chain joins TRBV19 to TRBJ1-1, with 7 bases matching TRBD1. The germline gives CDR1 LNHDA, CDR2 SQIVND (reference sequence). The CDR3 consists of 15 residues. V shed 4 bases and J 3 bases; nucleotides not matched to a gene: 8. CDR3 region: CASSTLGQIYTEAFF. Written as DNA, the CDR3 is TGTGCCAGTAGTACACTGGGACAGATCTACACTGAAGCTTTCTTT.

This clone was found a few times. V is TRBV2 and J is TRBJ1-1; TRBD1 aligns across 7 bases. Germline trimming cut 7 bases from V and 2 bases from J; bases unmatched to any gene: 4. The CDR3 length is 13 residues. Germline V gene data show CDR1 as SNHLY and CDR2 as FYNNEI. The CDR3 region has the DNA TGTGCCAGCACCGGGACAGATAACACTGAAGCTTTCTTT. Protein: CASTGTDNTEAFF.

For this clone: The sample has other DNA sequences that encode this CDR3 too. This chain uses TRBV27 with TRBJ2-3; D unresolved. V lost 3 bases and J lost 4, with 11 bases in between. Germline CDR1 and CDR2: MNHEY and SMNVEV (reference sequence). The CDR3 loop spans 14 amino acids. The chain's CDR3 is CASSFIGAPDTQYF. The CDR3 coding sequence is TGTGCCAGCAGTTTCATCGGAGCCCCAGATACGCAGTATTTT.

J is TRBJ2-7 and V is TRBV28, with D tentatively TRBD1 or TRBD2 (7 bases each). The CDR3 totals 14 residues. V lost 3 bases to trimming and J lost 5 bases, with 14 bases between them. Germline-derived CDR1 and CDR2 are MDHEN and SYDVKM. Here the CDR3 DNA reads TGTGCCAGCAGTTTGGTCAGGGGGGGCGACGAGCAGTACTTC. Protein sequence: CASSLVRGGDEQYF.

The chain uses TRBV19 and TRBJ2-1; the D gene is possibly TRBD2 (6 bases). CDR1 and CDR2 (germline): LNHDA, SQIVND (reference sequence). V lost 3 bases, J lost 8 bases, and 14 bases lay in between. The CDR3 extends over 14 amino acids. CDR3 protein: CASSIRDWTYEQFF. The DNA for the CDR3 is TGTGCCAGTAGTATCCGGGACTGGACCTATGAGCAGTTCTTC.

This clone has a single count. The CDR3 here is CASSVWGRGSGNEQFF. The CDR3 region has the DNA TGTGCCAGCAGCGTATGGGGCAGGGGGTCGGGGAATGAGCAGTTCTTC. The chain carries TRBV9 and TRBJ2-1; 7 nucleotides match TRBD1. The CDR3 totals 16 residues. V lost 1 base, J lost 7 bases, and 11 bases stayed unmatched. CDR1 and CDR2 from the germline V gene are SGDLS and YYNGEE.

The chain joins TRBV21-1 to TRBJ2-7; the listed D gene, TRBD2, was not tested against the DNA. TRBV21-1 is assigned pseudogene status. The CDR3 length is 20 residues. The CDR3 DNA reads TGTGCCAGCCTCAAGTGGCCAGGGGGGACTAGCGGGACTGGCGATTACGAGCAGTACTTC. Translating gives CASLKWPGGTSGTGDYEQYF.

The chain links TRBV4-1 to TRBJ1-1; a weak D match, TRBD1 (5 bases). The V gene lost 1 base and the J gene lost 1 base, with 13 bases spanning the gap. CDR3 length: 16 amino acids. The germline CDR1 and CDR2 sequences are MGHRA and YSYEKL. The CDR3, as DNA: TGCGCCAGCAGCCAAGGGCCGGGGCGGCCGAACACTGAAGCTTTCTTT. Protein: CASSQGPGRPNTEAFF.